A single sample is the source of the 18 T cell receptor beta chains below, sequenced in a study of PD-1 blockade in mismatch repair-deficient tumors. Measured with immunoSEQ multiplex PCR; TCRdb has only the in-frame clones, and not every one. The repertoire has about 120,000 clones, around nine tenths of them found once; the top ten carry 10% to 15%. The material was peripheral blood, obtained roughly 70 weeks after starting pembrolizumab. The receptors come from an adult with mismatch repair-deficient cancer.

V and J are TRBV6-4 and TRBJ2-3; 9 bases map to TRBD1. The V segment lost 4 bases and the J segment 1 base; nucleotides outside the gene matches: 0. The CDR3 is 14 residues long. Germline V gene lookup returns CDR1 MRHNA and CDR2 SNTAGT. The CDR3 DNA follows: TGTGCCAGCAGTGGGACAGGGGGCACAGATACGCAGTATTTT. Protein sequence: CASSGTGGTDTQYF.

The V gene is TRBV28, the J gene TRBJ2-1; D is possibly TRBD1 or TRBD2 (5 bases each). V dropped 6 bases and J dropped 4 bases, with 16 bases sitting between them. Germline values: CDR1 MDHEN, CDR2 SYDVKM. This CDR3 region has 15 residues. CDR3 bases: TGTGCCAGCAGCCGCCGGGGCCAGATTTACAATGAGCAGTTCTTC. Translation: CASSRRGQIYNEQFF.

This clone was detected only once. V and J are TRBV28 and TRBJ2-7; D unclear. This CDR3 contains 12 residues. Deletions cut 1 base from V and 3 bases from J, with 4 bases between. Germline CDR1 and CDR2: MDHEN and SYDVKM. The CDR3 is CASSLSGYEQYF. The CDR3 DNA follows: TGTGCCAGCAGTTTATCGGGCTACGAGCAGTACTTC.

This sequence joins TRBV5-1 and TRBJ1-2; 8 bases line up with TRBD1. The germline CDR1 and CDR2 sequences are SGHRS and YFSETQ. The CDR3 consists of 17 residues. Trimming at V came to 7 bases and at J to 0 bases, leaving 14 bases not matched to a gene. As DNA, the CDR3 is TGCGCCAGCCGGGCCCCGGGGCAGGGGGCGCCTAACTATGGCTACACCTTC. It yields the protein CASRAPGQGAPNYGYTF.

The genes are TRBV29-1 and TRBJ2-1; no firm D call. Trimming stripped 2 bases from V and 0 bases from J, with 11 bases between. Germline V CDR1 and CDR2: SQVTM, ANQGSEA. The CDR3 is 15 amino acids. CDR3 residues: CSVEYLESSYNEQFF. The CDR3 DNA sequence: TGCAGCGTTGAATACCTGGAGAGCTCCTACAATGAGCAGTTCTTC.

The CDR3: CASSVLSGRPTDTQYF. The CDR3, as DNA: TGTGCCAGCAGTGTATTAAGCGGGAGACCGACAGATACGCAGTATTTT. The V and J genes are TRBV6-1 and TRBJ2-3; 8 bases fit TRBD2. Per the germline V gene, CDR1 is MNHNS and CDR2 is SASEGT. The V gene end was trimmed by 4 bases and the J gene end by 3 bases; junction bases not matched to a gene: 9. This CDR3 is built from 16 residues.

This chain connects TRBV18 to TRBJ2-7; 9 positions agree with TRBD1. Looked up from germline, CDR1 is KGHSH and CDR2 is LQKENI. V lost 3 bases to trimming and J lost 5 bases; unmatched junction nucleotides: 8. CDR3 length: 15 amino acids. DNA for the CDR3: TGTGCCAGCTCACCTGGACAGGGGCCTGTGGACGAGCAGTACTTC. Translating gives CASSPGQGPVDEQYF.

This sequence joins TRBV11-2 and TRBJ1-2; unclear D gene. V lost 4 bases to trimming and J lost 5 bases, with 11 bases between them. This CDR3 region has 13 residues. CDR1 SGHAT and CDR2 FQNNGV come from the germline V gene. The CDR3 region has the DNA TGTGCCAGCAGCTCTCAGGAACTTTATGGCTACACCTTC. Translating it yields CASSSQELYGYTF. Full variable domain (missing parts from reference TRBV11-2 and TRBJ1-2): EAGVAQSPRYKIIEKRQSVAFWCNPISGHATLYWYQQILGQGPKLLIQFQNNGVVDDSQLPKDRFSAERLKGVDSTLKIQPAKLEDSAVYLCASSSQELYGYTFGSGTRLTVV.

The chain has TRBV4-2 and TRBJ1-1; D is uncertain. CDR1 and CDR2 from the germline V gene are LGHNA and YNFKEQ. This CDR3 contains 15 residues. Trimming cost V 1 base and J 0 bases, with 9 bases left between them. CDR3 loop: CASSQVVTMNTEAFF. CDR3 nucleotides: TGTGCCAGCAGCCAAGTCGTGACAATGAACACTGAAGCTTTCTTT.

The chain is built from TRBV7-9 and TRBJ2-3; possibly TRBD2 for D (6 bases). The CDR3 extends over 14 amino acids. Germline CDR1 and CDR2: SEHNR and FQNEAQ (reference sequence). V was cut by 5 bases and J by 4 bases, with 13 bases left in between. The DNA of the CDR3 is TGTGCCAGCAGCCTGGCTAGCGAGGCAGATACGCAGTATTTT. Its translation: CASSLASEADTQYF.

This clone was detected only once. V and J are TRBV5-4 and TRBJ2-7; D might be TRBD2 (5 bases). The CDR3 is made up of 15 amino acids. Looked up from germline, CDR1 is SGHNT and CDR2 is YYREEE (reference sequence). V lost 7 bases to trimming and J lost 6 bases, with 23 bases between them. CDR3 in amino acids: CASGLAGGKLSEQYF. The CDR3 bases are TGTGCCAGCGGACTTGCCGGAGGTAAACTCAGCGAGCAGTACTTC.

The rearrangement joins TRBV29-1 to TRBJ2-5, with 14 nucleotides matching TRBD2. Trimming took 6 bases from V and 4 from J; bases not matched to a gene: 7. The length of the CDR3 is 15 residues. From germline, CDR1 is SQVTM and CDR2 ANQGSEA. The CDR3 coding sequence is TGCAGCGTAGGGACTAGCGGGAGTGTGGCAGAGACCCAGTACTTC. Encoded protein: CSVGTSGSVAETQYF.

The count of this clone is one. The chain combines TRBV27 with TRBJ2-2; D call uncertain. Germline CDR1 is MNHEY and CDR2 is SMNVEV (reference sequence). Trimming left V 1 base short and J 4 bases short, with 13 bases between. CDR3 length: 16 residues. This CDR3 reads CASSLWAVRGTGELFF. The CDR3 DNA follows: TGTGCCAGCAGTTTATGGGCAGTTCGTGGCACCGGGGAGCTGTTTTTT.

This clone was detected only a few times. This chain connects TRBV4-1 to TRBJ2-7; perhaps TRBD1 as D (5 bases). Trimming removed 5 bases at V and 2 bases at J, with 10 bases between. CDR1 and CDR2 (germline): MGHRA, YSYEKL. The CDR3 is 13 amino acids. CDR3 nucleotide sequence: TGCGCCAGCAGCGCAGGGTCGGCCTACGAGCAGTACTTC. This gives the protein CASSAGSAYEQYF.

This clone was observed a single time. The chain has TRBV9 and TRBJ2-7; a weak D match, TRBD2 (5 bases). Germline V lookup: CDR1 SGDLS, CDR2 YYNGEE. V lost 0 bases and J 2 bases, leaving 12 bases between the germline ends. The CDR3 extends over 15 amino acids. The CDR3 reads CASSVAVAPTYEQYF. In DNA form, the CDR3 reads TGTGCCAGCAGCGTAGCTGTAGCGCCGACCTACGAGCAGTACTTC.

The rearrangement uses TRBV4-1 and TRBJ2-2, with 11 bases identical to TRBD2. This CDR3 has 18 amino acids. With V trimmed by 4 bases and J by 1 base, 8 bases remained unmatched. CDR1 MGHRA and CDR2 YSYEKL come from the germline V gene. In DNA form, the CDR3 reads TGCGCCAGCAGCCTCCGACTAGCGGGAATCCTGAACACCGGGGAGCTGTTTTTT. Protein: CASSLRLAGILNTGELFF.

DNA for the CDR3: TGTGCCAGCAGCGTAGGGGTACCGGGACAGGGAGCAAATGAGCAGTTCTTC. Translated, it gives CASSVGVPGQGANEQFF. The V and J genes are TRBV9 and TRBJ2-1; the match to TRBD1 covers 9 bases. Germline CDR1 reads SGDLS; CDR2 reads YYNGEE. The CDR3 is made up of 17 amino acids. V shed 0 bases, J shed 7 bases, and the junction held 11 bases outside the gene matches.

The V gene is TRBV4-2, the J gene TRBJ2-3; TRBD2 agrees at 10 bases. In germline, CDR1 is LGHNA, CDR2 YNFKEQ. The CDR3 is 19 amino acids. V lost 0 bases and J lost 2; bases outside the gene matches: 11. CDR3 sequence reads: CASSQEGLAGVPDTDTQYF. The CDR3 coding sequence is TGTGCCAGCAGCCAAGAGGGGCTAGCGGGAGTTCCCGACACAGATACGCAGTATTTT.